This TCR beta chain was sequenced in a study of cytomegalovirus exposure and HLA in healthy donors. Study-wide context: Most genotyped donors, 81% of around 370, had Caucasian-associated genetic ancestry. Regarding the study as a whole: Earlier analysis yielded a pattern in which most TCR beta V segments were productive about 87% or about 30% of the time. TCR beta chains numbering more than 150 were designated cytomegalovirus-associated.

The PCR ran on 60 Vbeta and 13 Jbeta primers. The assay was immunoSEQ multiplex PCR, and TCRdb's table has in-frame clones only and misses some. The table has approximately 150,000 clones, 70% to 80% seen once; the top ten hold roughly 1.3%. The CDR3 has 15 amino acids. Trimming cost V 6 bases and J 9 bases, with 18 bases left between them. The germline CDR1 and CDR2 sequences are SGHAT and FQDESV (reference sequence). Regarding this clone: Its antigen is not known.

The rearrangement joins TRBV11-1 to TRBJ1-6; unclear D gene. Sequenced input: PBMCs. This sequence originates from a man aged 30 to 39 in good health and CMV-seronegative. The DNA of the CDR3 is TGTGCCAGCAGGGAGACGACGGACTCAATTTCACCCCTCCACTTT. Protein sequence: CASRETTDSISPLHF. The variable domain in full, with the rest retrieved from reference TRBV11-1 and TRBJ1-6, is EAEVAQSPRYKITEKSQAVAFWCDPISGHATLYWYRQILGQGPELLVQFQDESVVDDSQLPKDRFSAERLKGVDSTLKIQPAELGDSAMYLCASRETTDSISPLHFGNGTRLTVT.